These 31 T cell receptor beta chains originate from one sample sequenced in a study of cytomegalovirus exposure and HLA in healthy donors. Both 60 Vbeta primers and 13 Jbeta primers went into the PCR. Method: immunoSEQ multiplex PCR; TCRdb's copy keeps in-frame clones and lacks some. Of roughly 190,000 clones in the sample, around 81% are singletons; the top ten hold about 9.4%. Source material: PBMCs. These TCRs come from a woman between 50 and 59 years old in good health and CMV-seropositive.

A word on this clone: At one end the junction does not follow the germline gene, possibly because of a read error. The chain couples TRBV7-9 to TRBJ1-2; D is perhaps TRBD1 (5 bases). CDR1 is SEHNR and CDR2 is FQNEAQ in the germline V gene (reference sequence). The CDR3 sequence is 16 residues long. Here the CDR3 reads CSSSLAGLEKNYGYTF. In DNA, the CDR3 is TGTTCCAGCAGCTTAGCGGGACTCGAGAAGAACTATGGCTACACCTTC.

Regarding this clone: One junction end disagrees with the germline gene, perhaps due to a read error. This chain joins TRBV28 and TRBJ1-1, with unresolved D. This CDR3 spans 12 amino acids. Germline lookup yields CDR1 MDHEN and CDR2 SYDVKM. The CDR3 spells CASSGYTVEVFF. CDR3 nucleotides: TGTGCCAGCAGTGGTTACACCGTTGAAGTTTTCTTT.

J is TRBJ2-1 and V is TRBV11-3; 8 positions match TRBD1. The CDR3 loop spans 14 amino acids. V lost 5 bases and J lost 3; bases outside the gene matches: 3. Per germline, CDR1 SGHNT and CDR2 YENEEA. Here the CDR3 reads CASSPGTGYNEQFF. CDR3 nucleotide sequence: TGTGCCAGCAGCCCCGGGACAGGCTACAATGAGCAGTTCTTC.

The chain recombines TRBV29-1 with TRBJ1-1; 12 nucleotides align to TRBD1. Germline values: CDR1 SQVTM, CDR2 ANQGSEA. CDR3 length equals 12 residues. J lost 5 bases, V lost 6 bases, and 1 base had no gene match. The CDR3 here is CSVGQGATEAFF. CDR3 nucleotides: TGCAGCGTGGGACAGGGGGCTACTGAAGCTTTCTTT.

This chain links TRBV6-5 with TRBJ1-6; D remains ambiguous. Germline assignment: CDR1 MNHEY and CDR2 SVGAGI. Trimming shortened V by 6 bases and J by 14 bases, and 23 bases separated the two germline ends. There are 15 residues in the CDR3. CDR3 amino acids: CASSTRRENRRALHF. The CDR3 DNA reads as TGTGCCAGCAGCACCCGGAGGGAGAATCGGAGGGCCCTCCACTTT.

This clone was seen a handful of times. V usage is TRBV6-5 and J usage is TRBJ1-1, with D possibly matching TRBD1 (5 bases). CDR1 is MNHEY and CDR2 is SVGAGI in the germline V gene. The CDR3 spans 13 residues. V was shortened by 4 bases and J by 9 bases, with 15 bases between the two germline ends. The CDR3 sequence is CASSSVGRAQAFF. The CDR3 region has the DNA TGTGCCAGCAGTTCGGTGGGGCGAGCTCAAGCTTTCTTT.

This clone was seen repeatedly, ten times or more. The chain recombines TRBV7-9 with TRBJ1-4; D possibly corresponds to TRBD1 (6 bases). This CDR3 has 14 amino acids. The V and J ends lost 2 bases and 8 bases respectively, with 12 bases between them. The germline CDR1 and CDR2 sequences are SEHNR and FQNEAQ (reference sequence). In DNA form, the CDR3 reads TGTGCCAGCAGCTTACAGGGGATTCGAGAAAAACTGTTTTTT. Protein sequence: CASSLQGIREKLFF.

The chain links TRBV6-6 to TRBJ1-2; TRBD1 matches 8 bases. V lost 4 bases, J lost 3 bases, and 7 bases stayed unmatched. This CDR3 region has 15 residues. The V gene's germline CDR1 is MNHNY and CDR2 SVGAGI (reference sequence). The CDR3 DNA sequence: TGTGCCAGCAGTTTCGTTTCGGACAGGGACTATGGCTACACCTTC. It codes for CASSFVSDRDYGYTF.

The V gene is TRBV7-2, the J gene TRBJ2-5, with 8 bases that match TRBD2. The better agreement between TRBJ2-7 and the DNA end casts doubt on the J call. The CDR3 loop spans 16 amino acids. Per the germline V gene, CDR1 is SGHTA and CDR2 is FQGNSA. The CDR3 region is CASSPSVRGGRYEQYF. The CDR3 nucleotides are TGTGCCAGCAGCCCCTCCGTCCGGGGGGGCCGGTACGAGCAGTACTTC.

To note about this clone: Other DNA sequences in the same sample also yield this CDR3. V gene TRBV5-1 combines with J gene TRBJ2-7; D remains ambiguous. Trimming stripped 0 bases from V and 1 base from J, with 5 bases between. The CDR3 covers 13 residues. The germline V gene has CDR1 SGHRS and CDR2 YFSETQ. The CDR3 sequence: CASSLAGSYEQYF. For the CDR3, the DNA is TGCGCCAGCAGCTTGGCGGGTTCCTACGAGCAGTACTTC.

This chain links TRBV5-1 with TRBJ1-2, with TRBD1 matching over 10 bases. V was pared by 0 bases and J by 0 bases, with 2 bases of the junction left unmatched. The CDR3 runs to 16 residues. Germline CDR1 and CDR2: SGHRS and YFSETQ. The CDR3 loop reads CASSLAGTGANYGYTF. The CDR3 region has the DNA TGCGCCAGCAGCTTGGCCGGGACAGGGGCTAACTATGGCTACACCTTC.

With regard to this clone: Mismatch with germline at one junction end may stem from a read error. The V call is TRBV11-2, the J call TRBJ2-1; 9 bases are shared with TRBD2. The germline CDR1 and CDR2 sequences are SGHAT and FQNNGV. CDR3 length: 14 amino acids. The chain's CDR3 is CASSLDYGGGARVF. CDR3 sequence (DNA): TGTGCCAGCAGCTTAGACTATGGCGGGGGGGCCCGGGTCTTC.

The CDR3 region is CAISAGTDPNEQFF. CDR3 bases: TGTGCCATCAGCGCCGGGACAGATCCCAATGAGCAGTTCTTC. The V gene is TRBV10-3, the J gene TRBJ2-1; 7 nucleotides agree with TRBD1. V was clipped by 6 bases and J by 6 bases; unmatched bases: 8. This CDR3 is built from 14 residues. Germline loops: CDR1 ENHRY, CDR2 SYGVKD.

The V call is TRBV19, the J call TRBJ2-7; 7 nucleotides line up with TRBD1. The J segment lost 2 bases and the V segment lost 1 base, leaving 5 bases of the junction unmatched. From germline, CDR1 is LNHDA and CDR2 SQIVND (reference sequence). The CDR3 runs to 15 residues. CDR3 in amino acids: CASSIALGTAYEQYF. For the CDR3, the DNA is TGTGCCAGTAGTATAGCCCTGGGGACAGCCTACGAGCAGTACTTC.

This clone was observed a single time. The V call is TRBV7-2, the J call TRBJ1-2; TRBD1 matches at 8 bases. This CDR3 is 17 amino acids long. CDR1 and CDR2 from the germline V gene are SGHTA and FQGNSA. Trimming removed 2 bases from V and 6 bases from J; junction bases left unmatched: 14. The CDR3 region is CASSLYKGAGGLDGYTF. CDR3 nucleotide sequence: TGTGCCAGCAGCTTATACAAGGGGGCAGGGGGCTTAGATGGCTACACCTTC.

The V and J genes are TRBV7-9 and TRBJ1-1; D gene ambiguous. Trimming left V 5 bases short and J 8 bases short, with 9 bases between. Germline values: CDR1 SEHNR, CDR2 FQNEAQ (reference sequence). The CDR3 spans 11 residues. CDR3 nucleotide sequence: TGTGCCAGCAGCAACAGATACGAAGCTTTCTTT. This gives the protein CASSNRYEAFF.

The table lists this clone with a count of one. The V and J genes are TRBV7-8 and TRBJ2-5; D is unresolved. The CDR3 contains 13 residues. Germline lookup yields CDR1 SGHVS and CDR2 FQNEAQ. V lost 5 bases, J lost 3 bases, and 10 bases lay in between. Here the CDR3 DNA reads TGTGCCAGCAGCCTAGACACCGAAGAGACCCAGTACTTC. This gives the protein CASSLDTEETQYF. Full variable domain (outside the CDR3, taken from reference TRBV7-8 and TRBJ2-5): GAGVSQSPRYKVAKRGQDVALRCDPISGHVSLFWYQQALGQGPEFLTYFQNEAQLDKSGLPSDRFFAERPEGSVSTLKIQRTQQEDSAVYLCASSLDTEETQYFGPGTRLLVL.

CDR3 in DNA: TGTGCCATCAGTGACCCCGGACAGGGGGGGTTGGGCTACACCTTC. This encodes CAISDPGQGGLGYTF. The gene calls are TRBV10-3 and TRBJ1-2; 10 positions agree with TRBD1. Germline lookup yields CDR1 ENHRY and CDR2 SYGVKD. V dropped 3 bases and J dropped 8; count of bases not matched to a gene: 9. The length of the CDR3 is 15 residues.

J is TRBJ2-1 and V is TRBV27, with 12 bases matching TRBD2. The trim removed 8 bases at V and 6 bases at J, leaving 5 bases unmatched. The CDR3 sequence is 14 residues long. Germline V gives CDR1 MNHEY, CDR2 SMNVEV (reference sequence). The CDR3 DNA is TGTGCCAGCCCTAGCGGGGGGGCTGTCAATGAGCAGTTCTTC. It translates to CASPSGGAVNEQFF.

The chain links TRBV5-1 to TRBJ2-5, with TRBD2 matching over 7 bases. The CDR3 contains 15 residues. Germline CDR1 SGHRS, CDR2 YFSETQ. The trim removed 4 bases at V and 5 bases at J, leaving 11 bases unmatched. CDR3 region: CASSSGTGDGETQYF. In DNA form, the CDR3 reads TGCGCCAGCAGCAGCGGGACGGGAGATGGGGAGACCCAGTACTTC.

This clone was counted a single time. The gene calls are TRBV13 and TRBJ2-1; 10 bases match TRBD2. The CDR3 runs to 17 residues. Germline trimming cut 5 bases from V and 5 bases from J; bases unmatched to any gene: 12. Per the germline V gene, CDR1 is PRHDT and CDR2 is FYEKMQ (reference sequence). The CDR3 nucleotides are TGTGCCAGCAGCCTAAATAGCGGGGGGAATATCCACAATGAGCAGTTCTTC. It is translated as CASSLNSGGNIHNEQFF.

The chain is built from TRBV10-3 and TRBJ1-1; 8 nucleotides line up with TRBD1. Germline CDR1 reads ENHRY; CDR2 reads SYGVKD. The CDR3 runs 13 residues. V lost 6 bases and J lost 0; bases outside the gene matches: 0. The DNA of the CDR3 is TGTGCCATCAGCAGGGGGCTGAACACTGAAGCTTTCTTT. This encodes CAISRGLNTEAFF.

The chain employs TRBV5-1 and TRBJ2-2; TRBD2 is a possible D gene (5 bases). The CDR3 loop spans 16 amino acids. The V end was cut by 4 bases, the J end by 4 bases, with 17 bases between. CDR1 is SGHRS, CDR2 YFSETQ, per germline. This CDR3 reads CASSPGAGWSTGELFF. The CDR3 DNA follows: TGCGCCAGCAGCCCGGGTGCGGGTTGGAGCACCGGGGAGCTGTTTTTT.

This chain joins TRBV6-5 and TRBJ1-2; 10 positions agree with TRBD1. Germline values: CDR1 MNHEY, CDR2 SVGAGI. The CDR3 runs 15 residues. V trimming: 2 bases; J trimming: 2 bases; junction bases outside the gene matches: 2. The CDR3 DNA is TGTGCCAGCAGTTACAGGGGACAGGGGAACTATGGCTACACCTTC. Translating it yields CASSYRGQGNYGYTF.

This chain uses TRBV28 with TRBJ2-1; D might be TRBD1 (5 bases). The CDR3 extends over 15 amino acids. The V end lost 6 bases, the J end lost 5 bases, and 17 bases lay between the germline ends. The germline V gene has CDR1 MDHEN and CDR2 SYDVKM. The CDR3 reads CASRPGSFRDNEQFF. The CDR3 nucleotides are TGTGCCAGCAGGCCAGGGTCTTTTCGGGACAATGAGCAGTTCTTC. Combining the CDR3 with reference TRBV28 and TRBJ2-1 gives the whole variable domain DVKVTQSSRYLVKRTGEKVFLECVQDMDHENMFWYRQDPGLGLRLIYFSYDVKMKEKGDIPEGYSVSREKKERFSLILESASTNQTSMYLCASRPGSFRDNEQFFGPGTRLTVL.

This clone was observed a few times. The rearrangement uses TRBV4-1 and TRBJ1-4; 8 positions agree with TRBD1. Germline assignment: CDR1 MGHRA and CDR2 YSYEKL. This CDR3 spans 15 amino acids. V trimming: 1 base; J trimming: 8 bases; junction bases outside the gene matches: 6. The CDR3 loop is CASSQGTGTGEKLFF. CDR3 nucleotide sequence: TGCGCCAGCAGCCAAGGGACAGGGACGGGGGAAAAACTGTTTTTT.

This CDR3 reads CASSLMAGSSYNEQFF. The CDR3 DNA sequence: TGTGCCAGCAGCTTAATGGCAGGAAGCTCCTACAATGAGCAGTTCTTC. The chain combines TRBV7-3 with TRBJ2-1, with no clear D. The V gene lost 1 base and the J gene lost 0 bases, with 10 bases spanning the gap. CDR3 size: 16 residues. Germline CDR1 SGHTA, CDR2 FQGTGA.

This chain joins TRBV6-6 and TRBJ1-3; TRBD1 agrees at 7 bases. Germline V gives CDR1 MNHNY, CDR2 SVGAGI (reference sequence). This CDR3 is built from 14 residues. Germline trimming cut 5 bases from V and 3 bases from J; bases unmatched to any gene: 4. The chain's CDR3 is CASSDRVGGNTIYF. As DNA, the CDR3 is TGTGCCAGCAGTGACAGGGTTGGTGGAAACACCATATATTTT.

This rearrangement joins TRBV5-5 to TRBJ2-7; D unresolved. With 1 base removed from V and 6 bases from J, the gap between germline ends came to 11 bases. CDR1 is SGHKS and CDR2 is YYEKEE in the germline V gene (reference sequence). The CDR3 is made up of 13 amino acids. This chain's CDR3 is CASSLFVLSEQYF. The CDR3, as DNA: TGTGCCAGCAGCTTGTTTGTCCTATCCGAGCAGTACTTC.

The chain is built from TRBV4-1 and TRBJ1-2; tentatively, D is TRBD1 (6 bases). The CDR3 runs to 17 residues. Trimming left V 1 base short and J 3 bases short, with 18 bases between. Germline V gives CDR1 MGHRA, CDR2 YSYEKL. The CDR3, as DNA: TGCGCCAGCAGCCAAGTGGACAGTCAAATAAATTACTATGGCTACACCTTC. It yields the protein CASSQVDSQINYYGYTF.

J is TRBJ1-5 and V is TRBV5-1; maybe TRBD1 (5 bases). CDR1 and CDR2 from the germline V gene are SGHRS and YFSETQ. CDR3 length equals 13 residues. Trimming took 0 bases from V and 7 from J, leaving 8 bases between them. The CDR3 DNA follows: TGCGCCAGCAGCTTGGTCGGGGGGCAGCCCCAGCATTTT. It yields the protein CASSLVGGQPQHF.